In its sample, the clone carrying this T cell receptor (beta chain) was seen many times. The data originate from a study of identical twins. After template switching added a universal primer site, the resulting cDNA carried unique molecular identifiers. TCRdb independently ran MiXCR on the 5' RACE reads; one entry per CDR3 protein. This table has 690,000 or so distinct CDR3 sequences, about 9.4% appearing once. CDR3 length equals 18 residues. Losses at the gene ends were 8 bases for V and 0 bases for J; bases not matched to a gene: 15. Germline V lookup: CDR1 SNHLY, CDR2 FYNNEI. The same specimen was also included in a second study, on yellow fever vaccine responses in identical twins.

The rearrangement links TRBV2 to TRBJ2-1, with 8 bases lining up with TRBD1. This receptor was obtained from a woman in her late teens or twenties in good health. The specimen sequenced was PBMCs. CDR3: CASGMDRALTSSYNEQFF. CDR3 in DNA: TGTGCCAGCGGTATGGACAGGGCGCTGACGAGCTCCTACAATGAGCAGTTCTTC.